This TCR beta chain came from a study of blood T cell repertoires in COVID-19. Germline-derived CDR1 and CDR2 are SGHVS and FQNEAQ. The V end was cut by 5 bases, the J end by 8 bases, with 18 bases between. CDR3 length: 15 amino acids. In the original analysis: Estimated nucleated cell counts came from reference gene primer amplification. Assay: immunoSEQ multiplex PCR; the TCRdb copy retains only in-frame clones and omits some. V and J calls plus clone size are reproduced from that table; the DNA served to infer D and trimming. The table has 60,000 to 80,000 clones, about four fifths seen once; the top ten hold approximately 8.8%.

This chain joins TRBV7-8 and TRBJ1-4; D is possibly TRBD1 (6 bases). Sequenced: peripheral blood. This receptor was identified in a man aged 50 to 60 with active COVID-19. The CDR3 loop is CASSARGALIEKLFF. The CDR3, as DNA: TGTGCCAGCAGCGCCCGGGGGGCTCTTATAGAAAAACTGTTTTTT.